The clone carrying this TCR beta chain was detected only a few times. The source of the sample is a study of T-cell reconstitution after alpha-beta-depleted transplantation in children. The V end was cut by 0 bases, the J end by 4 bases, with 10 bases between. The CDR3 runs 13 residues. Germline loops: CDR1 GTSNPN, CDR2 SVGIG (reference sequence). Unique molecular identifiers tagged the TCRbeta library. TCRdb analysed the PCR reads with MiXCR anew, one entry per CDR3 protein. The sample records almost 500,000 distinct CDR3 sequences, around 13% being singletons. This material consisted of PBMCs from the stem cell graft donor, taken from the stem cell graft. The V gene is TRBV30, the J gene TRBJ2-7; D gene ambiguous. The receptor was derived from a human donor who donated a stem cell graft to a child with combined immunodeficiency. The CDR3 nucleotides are TGTGCCTGGAGTGTTTCCCCCTCATACGAGCAGTACTTC. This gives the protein CAWSVSPSYEQYF.